The clone carrying this T cell receptor (beta chain) occurred a few times. Its antigen remains unknown. Primers included in the PCR were 60 Vbeta and 13 Jbeta primers. Only in-frame clones appear in the TCRdb table, and some are missing; sequencing was by immunoSEQ multiplex PCR. The sample comprises 90,000 to 150,000 clones, around 75% of which are singletons, and approximately 3% rests with the top ten. There are 15 residues in the CDR3. Germline assignment: CDR1 SNHLY and CDR2 FYNNEI. After removal of 8 bases from V and 4 bases from J, the junction contained 6 bases not matched to a gene. This record belongs to a study of cytomegalovirus exposure and HLA in healthy donors. General observations from the study: The study dropped some indistinguishable V segments, TRBV6-2 and TRBV6-3 among them. Accurate predictions that matched the HLA-A and HLA-B alleles of most subjects were reportedly made from TCR beta sequences. A later analysis showed that HLA-associated TCR beta chains had undergone more clonal expansion than equally common others. Per a prior analysis, the majority of TCR beta V segments were productive roughly 87% or roughly 30% of the time.

The clonotype comes from a woman aged 40 to 50 in good health and CMV-seropositive. The chain links TRBV2 to TRBJ1-5, with TRBD1 matching over 12 bases. The specimen was PBMCs. This CDR3 reads CASWGGQGANQPQHF. The CDR3, as DNA: TGTGCCAGCTGGGGGGGACAGGGGGCGAATCAGCCCCAGCATTTT. Full variable domain (rest looked up from reference TRBV2 and TRBJ1-5): EPEVTQTPSHQVTQMGQEVILRCVPISNHLYFYWYRQILGQKVEFLVSFYNNEISEKSEIFDDQFSVERPDGSNFTLKIRSTKLEDSAMYFCASWGGQGANQPQHFGDGTRLSIL.